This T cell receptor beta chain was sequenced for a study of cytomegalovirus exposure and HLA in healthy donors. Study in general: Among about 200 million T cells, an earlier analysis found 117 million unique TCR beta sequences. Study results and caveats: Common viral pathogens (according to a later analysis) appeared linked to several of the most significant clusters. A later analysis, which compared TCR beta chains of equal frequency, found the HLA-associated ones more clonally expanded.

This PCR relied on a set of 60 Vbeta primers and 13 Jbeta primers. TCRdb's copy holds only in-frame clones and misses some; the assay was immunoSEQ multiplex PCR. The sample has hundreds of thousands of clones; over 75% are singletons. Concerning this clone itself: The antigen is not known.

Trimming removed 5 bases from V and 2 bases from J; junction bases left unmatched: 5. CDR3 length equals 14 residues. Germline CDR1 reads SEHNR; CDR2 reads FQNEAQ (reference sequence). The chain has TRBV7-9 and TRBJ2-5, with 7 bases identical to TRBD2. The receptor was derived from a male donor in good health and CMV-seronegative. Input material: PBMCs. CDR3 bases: TGTGCCAGCAGCCCCGGGACTACACAAGAGACCCAGTACTTC. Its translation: CASSPGTTQETQYF.